The TCR beta chain described here comes from a study of identical twins. Study-wide results and caveats: It was cross-sectional statistical analysis, not following the same donors, that the conclusions relied on. A partial confounding effect on zero-insertion analyses could come from invariant MAIT and iNKT cells.

The CDR3 is made up of 13 amino acids. In germline, CDR1 is DFQATT, CDR2 SNEGSKA (reference sequence). Deletions cut 1 base from V and 4 bases from J, with 8 bases between. A word on this clonotype: What it binds is unknown.

Unique molecular identifiers were present on the cDNA, which also gained a universal primer site by template switching. Each CDR3 protein gets one entry after TCRdb re-called the 5' RACE reads with MiXCR. The repertoire has 1.5 million to 2 million distinct CDR3 sequences, about 31% of them found once; the top ten carry 0.25% to 0.3%. This TCR derives from a newborn girl in good health. The sequenced sample was cord blood. The chain is built from TRBV20-1 and TRBJ1-5; D is undetermined. The chain's CDR3 is CSARGVRNQPQHF. The CDR3 nucleotides are TGCAGTGCTAGAGGTGTAAGGAATCAGCCCCAGCATTTT.